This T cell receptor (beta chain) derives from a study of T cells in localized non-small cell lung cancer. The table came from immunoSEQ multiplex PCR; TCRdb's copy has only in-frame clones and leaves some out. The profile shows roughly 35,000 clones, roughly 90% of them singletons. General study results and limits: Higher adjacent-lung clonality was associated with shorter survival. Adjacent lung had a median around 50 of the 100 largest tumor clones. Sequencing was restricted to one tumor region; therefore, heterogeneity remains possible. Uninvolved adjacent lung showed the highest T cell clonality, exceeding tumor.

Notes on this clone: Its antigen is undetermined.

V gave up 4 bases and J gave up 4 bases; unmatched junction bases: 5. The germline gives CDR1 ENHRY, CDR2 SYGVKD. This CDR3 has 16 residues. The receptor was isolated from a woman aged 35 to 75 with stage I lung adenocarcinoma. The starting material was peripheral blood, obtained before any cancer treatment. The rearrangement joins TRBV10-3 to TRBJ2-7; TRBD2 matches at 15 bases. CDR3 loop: CAISGGLAGGFYEQYF. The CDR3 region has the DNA TGTGCCATCAGTGGGGGACTAGCGGGGGGTTTTTACGAGCAGTACTTC.